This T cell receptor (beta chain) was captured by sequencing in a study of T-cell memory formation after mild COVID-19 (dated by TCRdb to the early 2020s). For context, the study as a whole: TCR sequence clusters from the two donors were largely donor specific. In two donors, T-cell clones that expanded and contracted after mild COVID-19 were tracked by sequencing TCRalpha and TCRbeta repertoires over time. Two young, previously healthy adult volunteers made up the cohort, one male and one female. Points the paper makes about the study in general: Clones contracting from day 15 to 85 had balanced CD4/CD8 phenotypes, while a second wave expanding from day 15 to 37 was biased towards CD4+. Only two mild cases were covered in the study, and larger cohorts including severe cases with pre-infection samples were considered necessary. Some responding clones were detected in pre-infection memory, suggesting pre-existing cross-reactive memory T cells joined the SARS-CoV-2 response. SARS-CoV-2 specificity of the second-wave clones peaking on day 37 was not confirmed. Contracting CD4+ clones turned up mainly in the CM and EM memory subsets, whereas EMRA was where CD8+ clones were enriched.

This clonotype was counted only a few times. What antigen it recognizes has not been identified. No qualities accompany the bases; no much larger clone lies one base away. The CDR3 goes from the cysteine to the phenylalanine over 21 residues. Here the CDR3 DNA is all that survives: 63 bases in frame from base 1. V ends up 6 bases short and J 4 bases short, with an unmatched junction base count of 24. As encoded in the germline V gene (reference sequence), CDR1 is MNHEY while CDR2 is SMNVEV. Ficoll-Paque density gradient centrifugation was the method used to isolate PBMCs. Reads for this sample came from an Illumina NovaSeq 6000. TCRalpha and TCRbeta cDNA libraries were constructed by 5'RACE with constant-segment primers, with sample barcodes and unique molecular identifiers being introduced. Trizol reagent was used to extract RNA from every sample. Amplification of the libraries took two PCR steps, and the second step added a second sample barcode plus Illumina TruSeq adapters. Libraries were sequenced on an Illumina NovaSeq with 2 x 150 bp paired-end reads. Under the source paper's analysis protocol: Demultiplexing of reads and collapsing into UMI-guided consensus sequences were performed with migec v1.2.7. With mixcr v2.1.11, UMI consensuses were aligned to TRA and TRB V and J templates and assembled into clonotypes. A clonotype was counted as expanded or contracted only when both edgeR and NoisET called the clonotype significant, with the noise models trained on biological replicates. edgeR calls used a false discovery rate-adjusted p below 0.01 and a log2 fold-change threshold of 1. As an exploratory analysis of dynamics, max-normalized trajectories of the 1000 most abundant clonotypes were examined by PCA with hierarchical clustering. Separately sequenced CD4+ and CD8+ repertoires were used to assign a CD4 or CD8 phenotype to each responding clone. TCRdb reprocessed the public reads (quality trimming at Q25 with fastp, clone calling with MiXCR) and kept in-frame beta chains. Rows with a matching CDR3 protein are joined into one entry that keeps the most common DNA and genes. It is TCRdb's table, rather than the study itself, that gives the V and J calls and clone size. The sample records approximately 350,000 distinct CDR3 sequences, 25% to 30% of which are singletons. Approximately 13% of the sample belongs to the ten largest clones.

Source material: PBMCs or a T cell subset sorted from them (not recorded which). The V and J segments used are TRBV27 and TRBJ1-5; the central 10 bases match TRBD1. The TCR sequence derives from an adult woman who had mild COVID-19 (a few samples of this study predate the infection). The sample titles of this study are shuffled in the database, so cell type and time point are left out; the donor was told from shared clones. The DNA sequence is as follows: TGTGCCAGCAGAAAATATACTCGGGTCGGGACAGGGGACTCCGAGAATCAGCCCCAGCATTTT. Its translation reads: CASRKYTRVGTGDSENQPQHF.